This T cell receptor (beta chain) was sequenced in a study of radiation and T cells in renal cell carcinoma. Across the whole study: Nephrectomy followed 15 Gy stereotactic body radiation by 4 weeks.

Described time point: baseline pretreatment blood. Sample treatment: 15 Gy SBRT to primary tumor, nephrectomy 4 weeks later. Study-level results: Without pretreatment biopsies, baseline tumor clonotype presence was undetermined. In blood, top tumor clones expanded by 2 weeks, shrinking by 4.

CDR3 length: 15 residues. V was pared by 5 bases and J by 4 bases, with 17 bases between. Germline lookup yields CDR1 MNHEY and CDR2 SVGAGI. This table comes from immunoSEQ multiplex PCR, and its TCRdb copy is limited to in-frame clones, with some not included. This sample carries more than 140,000 clones, roughly 85% of them seen once, and the ten largest clones take under 30%. Worth noting for this clone: Its antigen is still unknown.

The chain carries TRBV6-5 and TRBJ1-2; a possible D gene is TRBD1 (5 bases). Here the sequenced sample was blood, taken from a patient whose treatment included radiotherapy and nephrectomy. The receptor comes from a woman aged 45 to 65 with renal cell carcinoma. This chain's CDR3 is CASSPGTAPLYGYTF. In DNA, the CDR3 is TGTGCCAGCAGTCCCGGGACCGCGCCTCTCTATGGCTACACCTTC.